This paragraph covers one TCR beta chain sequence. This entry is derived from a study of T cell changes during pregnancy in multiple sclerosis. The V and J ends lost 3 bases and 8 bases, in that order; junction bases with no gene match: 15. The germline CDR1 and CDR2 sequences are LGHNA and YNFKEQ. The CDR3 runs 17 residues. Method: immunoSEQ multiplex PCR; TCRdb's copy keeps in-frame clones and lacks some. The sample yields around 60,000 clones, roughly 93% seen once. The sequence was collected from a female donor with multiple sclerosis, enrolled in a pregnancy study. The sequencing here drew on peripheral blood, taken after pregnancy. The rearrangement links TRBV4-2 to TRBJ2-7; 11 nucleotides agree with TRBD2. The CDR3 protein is CASSQDLAGGLLQQQYF. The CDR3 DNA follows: TGTGCCAGCAGCCAGGACCTAGCGGGAGGTCTTCTTCAGCAGCAGTACTTC.